The present T cell receptor beta chain was sequenced within a study of regulatory T cells in long-lasting Graves disease. Overall study: Newly diagnosed Graves' patients had under 3 months of antithyroid drugs. Broader study findings: Persistent disease was associated with favored TRBV28 usage and with favored use of TRBJ1-2 and TRBJ2-5. Whereas 950 to 1,000 public clonotypes were shared by new patients, persistent patients shared more, at 2,500 to 3,000.

Time point noted: newly diagnosed GD, antithyroid drugs for less than 3 months. Generation of the TCR library employed RNA extracted from PBMCs. V was cut by 0 bases and J by 2 bases, with 10 bases left in between. CDR3 length: 15 amino acids. Germline V gives CDR1 LGHNA, CDR2 YNFKEQ. The table lists this clonotype with a few counts. Its antigen is unidentified. According to the study, TCR beta libraries were built with iRepertoire HTBI primers and CDR3-region Arm-PCR. MiXCR was run by TCRdb on the multiplex PCR reads, yielding one entry per CDR3 protein. The table has around 360,000 distinct CDR3 sequences, about 17% seen once. The same specimen was also included in a second study, on T cells in Graves' hyperthyroidism and ophthalmopathy.

The TCR originated in a young woman with Graves disease. The V and J genes are TRBV4-2 and TRBJ1-2, with D uncertain. The source material was peripheral blood mononuclear cells (PBMCs), sampled at new diagnosis, from a patient treated with antithyroid drugs. The DNA for the CDR3 is TGTGCCAGCAGCCAAGATATATCTCCCAACTATGGCTACACCTTC. It specifies CASSQDISPNYGYTF.